One and the same sample provided the 14 T cell receptor beta chains below, sequenced in a study of neurological immune-mediated disorders. TCRdb passed the 5' RACE reads through MiXCR, listing each CDR3 protein once. Of around 100,000 distinct CDR3 sequences listed, roughly 10% were seen once; the top ten hold about 3%. Described time point: longitudinal time-point 3. The specimen was PBMCs. Receptors were obtained from a female donor with HTLV-1-associated myelopathy (HAM/TSP).

This clonotype was detected a few times. This chain uses TRBV18 with TRBJ2-1; D is uncertain. From germline, CDR1 is KGHSH and CDR2 LQKENI. This CDR3 region has 15 residues. With 0 bases removed from V and 1 base from J, the gap between germline ends came to 7 bases. CDR3 sequence reads: CASSPPQISYNEQFF. The CDR3 DNA sequence: TGTGCCAGCTCACCACCGCAGATATCCTACAATGAGCAGTTCTTC.

This clonotype was detected many times. V is TRBV5-1 and J is TRBJ2-1; perhaps D is TRBD1 or TRBD2 (6 bases each). V lost 3 bases and J lost 7, with 11 bases in between. This CDR3 is built from 13 residues. Germline CDR1 SGHRS, CDR2 YFSETQ. The CDR3 loop reads CASSWGAGNEQFF. In DNA, the CDR3 is TGCGCCAGCAGCTGGGGGGCGGGGAATGAGCAGTTCTTC.

At least ten counts were recorded for this clonotype. The chain is built from TRBV7-3 and TRBJ1-1; no firm D call. V was pared by 1 base and J by 1 base, with 4 bases between. Germline V gene sequence: CDR1 SGHTA, CDR2 FQGTGA. The CDR3 is 13 residues long. CDR3 sequence: CASSLSENTEAFF. CDR3 DNA sequence: TGTGCCAGCAGCTTAAGCGAGAACACTGAAGCTTTCTTT. Using reference TRBV7-3 and TRBJ1-1 for the parts outside the CDR3, the full variable domain is GAGVSQTPSNKVTEKGKYVELRCDPISGHTALYWYRQSLGQGPEFLIYFQGTGAADDSGLPNDRFFAVRPEGSVSTLKIQRTERGDSAVYLCASSLSENTEAFFGQGTRLTVV.

By proportion, this clonotype is medium-sized. This chain connects TRBV5-1 to TRBJ2-7; D is possibly TRBD1 (5 bases). The length of the CDR3 is 12 residues. Trimming removed 1 base from V and 6 bases from J, with 8 bases in between. The germline V gene encodes CDR1 SGHRS and CDR2 YFSETQ. CDR3 loop: CASSLNRGEQYF. The CDR3 nucleotides are TGCGCCAGCAGCTTGAATAGGGGCGAGCAGTACTTC.

This clonotype has at least ten counts. The chain carries TRBV6-5 and TRBJ2-6; TRBD1 is a possible D gene (5 bases). Germline values: CDR1 MNHEY, CDR2 SVGAGI. CDR3 length equals 15 residues. V was shortened by 7 bases and J by 2 bases, with 12 bases between the two germline ends. The CDR3 is CASTERGTGANVLTF. CDR3 bases: TGTGCCAGCACCGAAAGGGGAACTGGGGCCAACGTCCTGACTTTC.

The chain combines TRBV10-3 with TRBJ1-3, with a tentative D call TRBD1 (5 bases). This CDR3 is 15 amino acids long. Trimming left V 6 bases short and J 2 bases short, with 14 bases between. CDR1 and CDR2 from the germline V gene are ENHRY and SYGVKD. This chain's CDR3 is CAIRARGAAGNTIYF. The CDR3 region has the DNA TGTGCCATCAGGGCGAGGGGCGCGGCTGGAAACACCATATATTTT.

This clonotype was seen repeatedly, ten times or more. V is TRBV29-1 and J is TRBJ1-2; no firm D call. Trimming left V 8 bases short and J 0 bases short, with 7 bases between. Germline V CDR1 and CDR2: SQVTM, ANQGSEA. The CDR3 is 11 amino acids. The chain's CDR3 is CSTYSNYGYTF. The CDR3 DNA is TGCAGCACCTACTCTAACTATGGCTACACCTTC.

This clonotype appeared many times. V usage is TRBV5-1 and J usage is TRBJ1-1; D is unresolved. V was cut by 2 bases and J by 5 bases, with 13 bases left in between. The CDR3 has 14 amino acids. Germline V CDR1 and CDR2: SGHRS, YFSETQ. CDR3 bases: TGCGCCAGCAGCTTAATGACGATGGGGACTGAAGCTTTCTTT. As protein: CASSLMTMGTEAFF.

This clonotype was seen repeatedly, ten times or more. V and J are TRBV20-1 and TRBJ2-5, with 12 positions matching TRBD2. The J segment lost 2 bases and the V segment lost 2 bases, leaving 9 bases of the junction unmatched. Germline V gene sequence: CDR1 DFQATT, CDR2 SNEGSKA (reference sequence). This CDR3 region has 17 residues. DNA for the CDR3: TGCAGTGCTAGATCCACGGGACTAGCGGGTGTGCAAGAGACCCAGTACTTC. Its protein is CSARSTGLAGVQETQYF.

Concerning this clonotype: A much larger clone is a single base away; this may be a read error. The chain combines TRBV7-2 with TRBJ2-6, with 12 bases aligning to TRBD1. The CDR3 runs to 20 residues. Germline values: CDR1 SGHTA, CDR2 FQGNSA. The CDR3 protein is CASSPRGQGAPSSVANVLTF. DNA of the CDR3: TGTGCCAGCAGCCCCCGGGGACAGGGGGCTCCAAGCTCTGTGGCCAACGTCCTGACTTTC.

This clonotype occurred many times. The chain couples TRBV9 to TRBJ2-3, with a tentative D call TRBD1 (6 bases). CDR1 SGDLS and CDR2 YYNGEE come from the germline V gene. The V end was cut by 0 bases, the J end by 4 bases, with 9 bases between. CDR3 length equals 14 residues. The CDR3 nucleotides are TGTGCCAGCAGCGTAGGCCCAGGGGCAGATACGCAGTATTTT. The encoded protein is CASSVGPGADTQYF.

Many counts were recorded for this clonotype. DNA of the CDR3: TGTGCCAGCAGTCGGGACAGGGGTTTCTACGAGCAGTACTTC. Amino acid sequence: CASSRDRGFYEQYF. V and J are TRBV6-5 and TRBJ2-7; 10 nucleotides align to TRBD1. This CDR3 comprises 14 residues. Unmatched junction bases numbered 4, after V lost 5 bases and J lost 3 bases. Germline V gene lookup returns CDR1 MNHEY and CDR2 SVGAGI.

Ten or more counts support this clonotype. The V call is TRBV5-1, the J call TRBJ1-1; D possibly corresponds to TRBD1 (6 bases). The CDR3 totals 14 residues. Germline CDR1 and CDR2: SGHRS and YFSETQ. Trimming cost V 2 bases and J 1 base, with 9 bases left between them. The CDR3 DNA reads TGCGCCAGCAGCTTTCAGGGGCAGAACACTGAAGCTTTCTTT. As protein: CASSFQGQNTEAFF.

This clonotype was recorded at least ten times. The V and J genes are TRBV5-1 and TRBJ2-3, with D possibly being TRBD1 or TRBD2 (5 bases each). Germline assignment: CDR1 SGHRS and CDR2 YFSETQ. Trimming left V 0 bases short and J 1 base short, with 12 bases between. The CDR3 spans 16 residues. CDR3 residues: CASSLEGTGRTDTQYF. The CDR3 DNA follows: TGCGCCAGCAGCTTGGAAGGGACGGGACGCACAGATACGCAGTATTTT.